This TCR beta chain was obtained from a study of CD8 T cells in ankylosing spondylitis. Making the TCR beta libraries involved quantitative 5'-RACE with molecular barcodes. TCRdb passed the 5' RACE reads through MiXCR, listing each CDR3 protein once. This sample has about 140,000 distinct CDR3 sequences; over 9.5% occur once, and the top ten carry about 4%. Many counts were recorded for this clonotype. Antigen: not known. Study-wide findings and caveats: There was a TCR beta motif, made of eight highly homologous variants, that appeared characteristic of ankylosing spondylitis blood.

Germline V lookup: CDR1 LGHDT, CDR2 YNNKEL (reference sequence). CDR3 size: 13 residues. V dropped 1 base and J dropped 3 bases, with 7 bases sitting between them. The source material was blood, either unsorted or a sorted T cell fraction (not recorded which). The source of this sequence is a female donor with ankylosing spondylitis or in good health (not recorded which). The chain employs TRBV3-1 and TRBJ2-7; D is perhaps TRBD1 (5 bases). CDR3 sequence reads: CASSQGQGYEQYF. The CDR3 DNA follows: TGTGCCAGCAGCCAAGGGCAGGGCTACGAGCAGTACTTC.